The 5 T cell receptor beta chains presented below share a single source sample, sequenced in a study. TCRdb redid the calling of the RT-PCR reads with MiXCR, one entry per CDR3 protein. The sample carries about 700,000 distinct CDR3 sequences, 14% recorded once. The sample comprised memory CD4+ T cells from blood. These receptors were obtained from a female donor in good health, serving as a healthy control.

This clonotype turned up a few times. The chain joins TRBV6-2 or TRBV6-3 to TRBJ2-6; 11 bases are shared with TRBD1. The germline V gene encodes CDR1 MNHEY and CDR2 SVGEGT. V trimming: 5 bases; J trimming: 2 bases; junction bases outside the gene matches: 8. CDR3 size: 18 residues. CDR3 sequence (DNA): TGTGCCAGCAGTCCAGGACAGGGGGCGCGACCTGGGGCCAACGTCCTGACTTTC. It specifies CASSPGQGARPGANVLTF.

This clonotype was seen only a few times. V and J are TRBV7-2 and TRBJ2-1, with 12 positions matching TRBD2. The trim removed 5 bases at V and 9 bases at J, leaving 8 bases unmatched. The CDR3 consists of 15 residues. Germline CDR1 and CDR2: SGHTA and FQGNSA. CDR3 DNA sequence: TGTGCCAGCAGCAGGGCTAGCGGGAGGGTGGGTGAGCAGTTCTTC. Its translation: CASSRASGRVGEQFF.

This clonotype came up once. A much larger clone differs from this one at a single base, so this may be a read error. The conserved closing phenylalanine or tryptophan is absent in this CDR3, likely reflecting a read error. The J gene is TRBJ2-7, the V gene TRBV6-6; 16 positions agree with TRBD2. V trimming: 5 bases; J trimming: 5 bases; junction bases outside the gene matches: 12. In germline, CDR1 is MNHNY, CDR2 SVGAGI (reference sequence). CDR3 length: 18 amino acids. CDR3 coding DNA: TGTGCCAGCAGTCCGGGACTAGCGGGAGGGCTAGGAGCAGACGAGCAGTACTTA. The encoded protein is CASSPGLAGGLGADEQYL.

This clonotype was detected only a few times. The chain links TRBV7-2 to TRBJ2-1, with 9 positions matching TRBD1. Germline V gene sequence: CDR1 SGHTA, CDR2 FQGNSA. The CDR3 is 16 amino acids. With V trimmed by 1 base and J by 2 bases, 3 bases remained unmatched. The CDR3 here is CASSLVTGGPYNEQFF. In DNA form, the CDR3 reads TGTGCCAGCAGCTTAGTGACAGGGGGACCCTACAATGAGCAGTTCTTC.

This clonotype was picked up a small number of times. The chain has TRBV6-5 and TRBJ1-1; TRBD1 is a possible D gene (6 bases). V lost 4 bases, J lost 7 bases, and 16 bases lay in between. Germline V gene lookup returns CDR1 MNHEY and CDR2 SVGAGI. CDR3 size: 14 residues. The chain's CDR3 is CASSLRQEPIEAFF. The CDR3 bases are TGTGCCAGCAGTTTACGACAGGAGCCGATTGAAGCTTTCTTT.